A selection of T cell receptor beta chains follows, all from one sample in a study of shared clonotypes between healthy human individuals. Profiled with immunoSEQ multiplex PCR; TCRdb holds only in-frame clones, not every one. The sample holds about 990,000 clones, approximately 78% seen once. The sample taken for sequencing was memory CD4+ T cells from PBMCs. The origin of the receptors is a man younger than 35 in good health. Some clones in this sample may be carry-over from other donors' samples. Each CDR3 is given with its conserved first and last residue. Each record gives: CDR3 length, D gene, J gene, V gene, clone size, CDR3 protein, CDR3 DNA. A D gene is named only where the DNA matches it firmly. The listing skips clone size in some rows; elsewhere it reads once, few, many or a size class.

cdr3_length: 16
d_call: .
j_call: TRBJ2-5
v_call: TRBV9
clone_size: .
cdr3_aa: CASSVDIPDGRKTQYF
cdr3_nt: TGTGCCAGCAGCGTAGATATTCCGGACGGGAGAAAGACCCAGTACTTC

cdr3_length: 13
d_call: TRBD1
j_call: TRBJ1-1
v_call: TRBV5-8
clone_size: .
cdr3_aa: CASSDRVETEAFF
cdr3_nt: TGTGCCAGCAGCGACAGGGTGGAAACTGAAGCTTTCTTT

cdr3_length: 14
d_call: .
j_call: TRBJ1-5
v_call: TRBV28
clone_size: .
cdr3_aa: CASSPPGGNQPQHF
cdr3_nt: TGTGCCAGCAGTCCCCCGGGCGGGAATCAGCCCCAGCATTTT

cdr3_length: 15
d_call: TRBD2
j_call: TRBJ2-1
v_call: TRBV7-3
clone_size: .
cdr3_aa: CASSFSGSPYNEQFF
cdr3_nt: TGTGCCAGCAGCTTTAGCGGGAGCCCTTACAATGAGCAGTTCTTC

cdr3_length: 16
d_call: .
j_call: TRBJ2-1
v_call: TRBV10-3
clone_size: .
cdr3_aa: CAISESASFPYNEQFF
cdr3_nt: TGTGCCATCAGTGAGTCTGCTAGCTTCCCCTACAATGAGCAGTTCTTC

cdr3_length: 13
d_call: .
j_call: TRBJ2-7
v_call: TRBV7-2
clone_size: .
cdr3_aa: CASSSILRYEQYF
cdr3_nt: TGTGCCAGCAGTTCCATCCTAAGGTACGAGCAGTACTTC

cdr3_length: 15
d_call: TRBD2
j_call: TRBJ2-1
v_call: TRBV12-5
clone_size: .
cdr3_aa: CASGLGLAGFNEQFF
cdr3_nt: TGTGCTAGTGGTCTTGGACTAGCGGGGTTCAATGAGCAGTTCTTC

cdr3_length: 15
d_call: .
j_call: TRBJ2-2
v_call: TRBV19
clone_size: .
cdr3_aa: CASSIEVGMAGELFF
cdr3_nt: TGTGCCAGTAGTATAGAGGTGGGAATGGCCGGGGAGCTGTTTTTT

cdr3_length: 13
d_call: .
j_call: TRBJ1-1
v_call: TRBV5-4
clone_size: .
cdr3_aa: CASSSGWDGEAFF
cdr3_nt: TGTGCCAGCAGCTCTGGTTGGGACGGTGAAGCTTTCTTT

cdr3_length: 14
d_call: .
j_call: TRBJ2-7
v_call: TRBV7-2
clone_size: once
cdr3_aa: CASSPNWVTYEQYF
cdr3_nt: TGTGCCAGCAGCCCCAATTGGGTTACCTACGAGCAGTACTTC

cdr3_length: 17
d_call: TRBD2
j_call: TRBJ2-3
v_call: TRBV5-1
clone_size: many
cdr3_aa: CASSLELAGTGTDTQYF
cdr3_nt: TGCGCCAGCAGCTTGGAGCTAGCGGGAACCGGCACAGATACGCAGTATTTT

cdr3_length: 16
d_call: TRBD1
j_call: TRBJ1-1
v_call: TRBV9
clone_size: .
cdr3_aa: CASSVVDRVRVTEAFF
cdr3_nt: TGTGCCAGCAGCGTAGTAGACAGGGTAAGAGTTACTGAAGCTTTCTTT

cdr3_length: 13
d_call: TRBD1
j_call: TRBJ1-3
v_call: TRBV7-2
clone_size: once
cdr3_aa: CASSPGQGNTIYF
cdr3_nt: TGTGCCAGCAGCCCGGGACAGGGAAACACCATATATTTT

cdr3_length: 16
d_call: .
j_call: TRBJ2-1
v_call: TRBV7-8
clone_size: .
cdr3_aa: CASRRTGDLSYNEQFF
cdr3_nt: TGTGCCAGCAGACGCACAGGCGACCTCTCCTACAATGAGCAGTTCTTC

cdr3_length: 18
d_call: .
j_call: TRBJ2-6
v_call: TRBV11-2
clone_size: .
cdr3_aa: CASSSGGEYRSGANVLTF
cdr3_nt: TGTGCCAGCAGCTCCGGAGGGGAGTACCGCTCTGGGGCCAACGTCCTGACTTTC

cdr3_length: 15
d_call: TRBD1
j_call: TRBJ2-3
v_call: TRBV27
clone_size: .
cdr3_aa: CASRSWGQGEYTQYF
cdr3_nt: TGTGCCAGCAGATCCTGGGGACAGGGGGAATATACGCAGTATTTT

cdr3_length: 14
d_call: TRBD2
j_call: TRBJ2-5
v_call: TRBV27
clone_size: .
cdr3_aa: CASSEASGRRVQYF
cdr3_nt: TGTGCCAGCAGTGAGGCTAGCGGGAGAAGGGTCCAGTACTTC

cdr3_length: 16
d_call: .
j_call: TRBJ2-2
v_call: TRBV4-1
clone_size: .
cdr3_aa: CASSLGGGAYTGELFF
cdr3_nt: TGCGCCAGCAGCCTAGGGGGAGGCGCTTACACCGGGGAGCTGTTTTTT

cdr3_length: 12
d_call: TRBD2
j_call: TRBJ2-7
v_call: TRBV28
clone_size: .
cdr3_aa: CASSLRRREVYF
cdr3_nt: TGTGCCAGCAGTTTACGGAGGCGGGAGGTCTACTTC

cdr3_length: 15
d_call: TRBD1
j_call: TRBJ1-5
v_call: TRBV5-6
clone_size: .
cdr3_aa: CASSLWDRGIQPQHF
cdr3_nt: TGTGCCAGCAGCTTGTGGGACAGGGGAATTCAGCCCCAGCATTTT

cdr3_length: 14
d_call: TRBD2
j_call: TRBJ2-1
v_call: TRBV19
clone_size: .
cdr3_aa: CASRPLAGGGEQFF
cdr3_nt: TGTGCCAGTAGGCCACTAGCGGGAGGAGGGGAGCAGTTCTTC

cdr3_length: 15
d_call: TRBD2
j_call: TRBJ2-7
v_call: TRBV28
clone_size: .
cdr3_aa: CASSLTSGRAHEQYF
cdr3_nt: TGTGCCAGCAGTTTGACTAGCGGGAGGGCCCACGAGCAGTACTTC

cdr3_length: 15
d_call: TRBD1
j_call: TRBJ2-1
v_call: TRBV18
clone_size: few
cdr3_aa: CASSPSAGGELEQFF
cdr3_nt: TGTGCCAGCTCACCGTCGGCAGGGGGCGAGCTTGAGCAGTTCTTC

cdr3_length: 16
d_call: TRBD1
j_call: TRBJ2-3
v_call: TRBV7-9
clone_size: .
cdr3_aa: CASSSRRDRGTDTQYF
cdr3_nt: TGTGCCAGCAGCTCCCGCCGGGACAGGGGAACAGATACGCAGTATTTT

cdr3_length: 13
d_call: .
j_call: TRBJ1-1
v_call: TRBV7-7
clone_size: .
cdr3_aa: CASSPAPAGEAFF
cdr3_nt: TGTGCCAGCAGCCCGGCCCCCGCCGGGGAAGCTTTCTTT

cdr3_length: 17
d_call: .
j_call: TRBJ2-3
v_call: TRBV5-1
clone_size: .
cdr3_aa: CASSSSGTTKLTDTQYF
cdr3_nt: TGCGCCAGCAGCTCGTCCGGGACCACAAAACTCACAGATACGCAGTATTTT

cdr3_length: 13
d_call: .
j_call: TRBJ1-3
v_call: TRBV19
clone_size: .
cdr3_aa: CASMRGAGNTIYF
cdr3_nt: TGTGCCAGTATGCGGGGGGCTGGAAACACCATATATTTT

cdr3_length: 16
d_call: TRBD2
j_call: TRBJ2-5
v_call: TRBV28
clone_size: .
cdr3_aa: CASTRGRGDYEETQYF
cdr3_nt: TGTGCCAGCACCCGTGGTCGGGGGGATTACGAAGAGACCCAGTACTTC

cdr3_length: 21
d_call: TRBD2
j_call: TRBJ2-3
v_call: TRBV5-3
clone_size: .
cdr3_aa: CARSLEEETSGRAGGTDTQYF
cdr3_nt: TGTGCCAGAAGCTTGGAGGAGGAGACTAGCGGGAGGGCCGGGGGCACAGATACGCAGTATTTT

cdr3_length: 12
d_call: TRBD1
j_call: TRBJ2-7
v_call: TRBV29-1
clone_size: .
cdr3_aa: CSGTTGVGEQYF
cdr3_nt: TGCAGCGGGACAACAGGGGTGGGGGAGCAGTACTTC

cdr3_length: 14
d_call: TRBD1
j_call: TRBJ2-7
v_call: TRBV10-1
clone_size: .
cdr3_aa: CASSEGTGYYEQYF
cdr3_nt: TGCGCCAGCAGTGAGGGGACAGGATACTACGAGCAGTACTTC

cdr3_length: 14
d_call: .
j_call: TRBJ1-1
v_call: TRBV18
clone_size: .
cdr3_aa: CASSLSWQNTEAFF
cdr3_nt: TGTGCCAGCTCGCTGTCGTGGCAGAACACTGAAGCTTTCTTT